The next 14 T cell receptor beta chains were all read from a single sample in a study of human T cells and chemical hapten exposure. Via MiXCR, TCRdb re-called the RACE reads, giving one row per CDR3 protein. Among 80,000 to 95,000 distinct CDR3 sequences listed, approximately 9.9% were seen once. Time point noted: patch test 2, 6 weeks after DPC sensitization. Treatment here: therapeutic diphenylcyclopropenone sensitization with weekly scalp DPC. The sequencing here drew on whole blood, taken in connection with sensitization to the hapten diphenylcyclopropenone (DPC). The receptors come from a middle-aged man with alopecia areata. Some clones in this sample may be carry-over from other donors' samples.

On this clonotype itself: The junction differs from germline at one of its ends, possibly a read error. V and J are TRBV7-2 and TRBJ2-5; D could derive from TRBD1 or TRBD2 (6 bases each). The CDR3 is made up of 15 amino acids. Germline CDR1 SGHTA, CDR2 FQGNSA. The CDR3 spells CVSSLARGDQETQYF. DNA for the CDR3: TGTGTCAGCAGCTTAGCTAGGGGGGATCAAGAGACCCAGTACTTC.

The chain is built from TRBV7-2 and TRBJ2-3; a weak D match, TRBD2 (5 bases). Germline V CDR1 and CDR2: SGHTA, FQGNSA. The CDR3 runs 16 residues. Trimming cost V 6 bases and J 3 bases, with 19 bases left between them. The CDR3 nucleotides read TGTGCCAGCAGGGCCCTAACGGCTGGAGGAACAGATACGCAGTATTTT. This sequence encodes CASRALTAGGTDTQYF.

This clonotype was seen a handful of times. The chain couples TRBV6-1 to TRBJ2-3; 7 nucleotides agree with TRBD1. CDR3 length: 15 amino acids. Germline loops: CDR1 MNHNS, CDR2 SASEGT. The J segment lost 0 bases and the V segment lost 10 bases, leaving 10 bases of the junction unmatched. The CDR3 here is CAIQMDRSSTDTQYF. CDR3 coding DNA: TGTGCCATCCAGATGGACAGGTCTAGCACAGATACGCAGTATTTT.

This clonotype was seen a handful of times. This chain's CDR3 is CASSFGSGSNEQYV. For the CDR3, the DNA is TGTGCCAGCAGTTTCGGTAGCGGGAGCAACGAGCAGTACGTC. The chain recombines TRBV6-6 with TRBJ2-7; 9 positions match TRBD2. This CDR3 spans 14 amino acids. The J segment lost 5 bases and the V segment lost 4 bases, leaving 6 bases of the junction unmatched. Per the germline V gene, CDR1 is MNHNY and CDR2 is SVGAGI (reference sequence).

This clonotype was recorded many times. This chain uses TRBV30 with TRBJ1-1; the match to TRBD1 covers 9 bases. CDR3 length equals 13 residues. CDR1 GTSNPN and CDR2 SVGIG come from the germline V gene (reference sequence). The V gene end was trimmed by 4 bases and the J gene end by 2 bases; junction bases not matched to a gene: 2. The DNA for the CDR3 is TGTGCCTGGATGACAGGGGGAAACACTGAAGCTTTCTTT. This gives the protein CAWMTGGNTEAFF.

This clonotype came up many times. The V call is TRBV29-1, the J call TRBJ1-2; D is unresolved. Looked up from germline, CDR1 is SQVTM and CDR2 is ANQGSEA. The ends were cut back, 5 bases at V and 1 base at J, with 17 bases in the middle. The CDR3 runs 15 residues. CDR3 sequence reads: CSVMGLGKHNYGYTF. The CDR3 DNA is TGCAGCGTTATGGGTTTGGGGAAACATAACTATGGCTACACCTTC.

This rearrangement joins TRBV7-6 to TRBJ2-4, with a possible D match to TRBD1 (6 bases). This CDR3 is built from 15 residues. Trimming left V 1 base short and J 8 bases short, with 15 bases between. Germline CDR1 and CDR2: SGHVS and FNYEAQ. CDR3 region: CASSLVRGGGDIQYF. The CDR3 DNA is TGTGCCAGCAGCTTAGTTCGAGGGGGTGGGGACATTCAGTACTTC.

V gene TRBV2 combines with J gene TRBJ2-7; TRBD1 is a possible D gene (5 bases). The V end was cut by 1 base, the J end by 10 bases, with 17 bases between. The CDR3 totals 14 residues. In germline, CDR1 is SNHLY, CDR2 FYNNEI. CDR3 in DNA: TGTGCCAGCAGTGAAGATGGGGCCAGGGTGGCTCAGTACTTC. It yields the protein CASSEDGARVAQYF.

The chain joins TRBV12-3 or TRBV12-4 to TRBJ1-2; D unresolved. This CDR3 comprises 13 residues. The V end lost 9 bases, the J end lost 6 bases, and 17 bases lay between the germline ends. DNA for the CDR3: TGTGCCAGTAAGGGAGACGGTCCCCATGGCTACACCTTC. This gives the protein CASKGDGPHGYTF.

The chain carries TRBV12-3 or TRBV12-4 and TRBJ2-5, with D tentatively TRBD1 or TRBD2 (5 bases each). The ends were cut back, 3 bases at V and 2 bases at J, with 10 bases in the middle. CDR3 length: 14 residues. The CDR3 here is CASSFPGRQETQYF. In nucleotides, the CDR3 is TGTGCCAGCAGTTTTCCGGGACGGCAAGAGACCCAGTACTTC.

The chain combines TRBV29-1 with TRBJ2-6; D is unresolved. The CDR3 covers 12 residues. From germline, CDR1 is SQVTM and CDR2 ANQGSEA. CDR3 coding DNA: TGCAGTGTGCTCGCTGGGGCCAACGTCCTGACTTTC. As protein: CSVLAGANVLTF.

The chain recombines TRBV7-2 with TRBJ1-2, with D perhaps matching TRBD1 (5 bases). The CDR3 is 13 residues long. The V gene's germline CDR1 is SGHTA and CDR2 FQGNSA. V dropped 0 bases and J dropped 8 bases, with 10 bases sitting between them. For the CDR3, the DNA is TGTGCCAGCAGCTTAGCCGCACAGGCCGGCTACACCTTC. Protein product: CASSLAAQAGYTF.

This clonotype was picked up many times. The chain combines TRBV20-1 with TRBJ1-1; maybe TRBD1 (5 bases). The V end lost 2 bases, the J end lost 1 base, and 8 bases lay between the germline ends. The CDR3 consists of 13 residues. Germline V gene lookup returns CDR1 DFQATT and CDR2 SNEGSKA (reference sequence). The CDR3, as DNA: TGCAGTGCTAGACCAGGGAAGAACACTGAAGCTTTCTTT. Its protein product is CSARPGKNTEAFF.

This clonotype has just a few counts. The chain uses TRBV12-3 or TRBV12-4 and TRBJ2-3, with 8 nucleotides matching TRBD2. The CDR3 has 17 residues. With V trimmed by 4 bases and J by 0 bases, 9 bases remained unmatched. The CDR3 is CASSYPRAGVSTDTQYF. The CDR3 coding sequence is TGTGCCAGCAGTTACCCAAGAGCGGGAGTCAGCACAGATACGCAGTATTTT.